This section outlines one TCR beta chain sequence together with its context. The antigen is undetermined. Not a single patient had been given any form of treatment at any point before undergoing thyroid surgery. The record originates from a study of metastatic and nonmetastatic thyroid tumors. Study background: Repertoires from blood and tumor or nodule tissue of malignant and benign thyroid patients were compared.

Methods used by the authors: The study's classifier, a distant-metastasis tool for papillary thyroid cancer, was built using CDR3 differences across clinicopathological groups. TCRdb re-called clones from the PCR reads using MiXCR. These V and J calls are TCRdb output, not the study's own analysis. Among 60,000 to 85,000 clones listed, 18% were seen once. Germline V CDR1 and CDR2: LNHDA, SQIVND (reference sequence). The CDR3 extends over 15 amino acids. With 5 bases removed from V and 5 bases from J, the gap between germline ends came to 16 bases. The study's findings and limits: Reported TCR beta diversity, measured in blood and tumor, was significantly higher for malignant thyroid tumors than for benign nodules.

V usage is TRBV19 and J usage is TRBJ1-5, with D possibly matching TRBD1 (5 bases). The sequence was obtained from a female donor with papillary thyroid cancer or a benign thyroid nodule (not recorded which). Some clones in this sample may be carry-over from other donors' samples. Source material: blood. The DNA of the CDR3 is TGTGCCAGTAGTGTATGGGACGTTGGAGATCAGCCCCAGCATTTT. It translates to CASSVWDVGDQPQHF.